This TCR beta chain is from a study of T cells in Graves' hyperthyroidism and ophthalmopathy. Findings and caveats of the study: Peripheral blood also featured most of the thyroid clonotypes expanded above 0.001.

The V gene lost 5 bases and the J gene lost 8 bases, with 15 bases spanning the gap. Per germline, CDR1 MNHNS and CDR2 SASEGT. The CDR3 has 14 amino acids. Turning to this clonotype: Its specificity is not known.

The patients, who ranged from 18 to 65 in age, presented with newly diagnosed hyperthyroidism lasting under 2 months. The PBMCs had their origin in approximately 10 ml of fresh peripheral blood. What was amplified from RNA transcripts were TCR beta CDR3 regions. Using the HTBI primer set, a first-round RT-PCR was run on the TCR CDR3. MiXCR, applied by TCRdb to the multiplex PCR reads, yields one record per CDR3 protein. Found here are over 700,000 distinct CDR3 sequences, around 38% of them singletons; the top ten hold 7.5% to 9.5%. This chain uses TRBV6-1 with TRBJ1-4; D unresolved. Specimen: blood. This receptor was taken from a man between 18 and 35 years old with Graves' hyperthyroidism. The CDR3 DNA follows: TGTGCCAGCAGTTTGGCATCTGAAGACGAAAAACTGTTTTTT. Protein sequence: CASSLASEDEKLFF.